The rows below give T cell receptor beta chains drawn from one sample of a study of blood T cell dynamics during melanoma immunotherapy. Sequencing was performed with immunoSEQ multiplex PCR; in TCRdb, only in-frame clones are kept and a portion is missing. The data contain 3,000 to 4,500 clones, approximately 96% of them seen just once; the ten biggest clones take up 0.5% to 0.55%. This specimen consisted of effector memory CD8+ T cells from blood, obtained from a patient treated with checkpoint blockade. These receptors were taken from a human donor with melanoma. Each CDR3 is given with its conserved first and last residue. A D gene is named only where the DNA matches it firmly. The size entry is marked missing in some rows and otherwise reads once, few, many or a size class.

cdr3_aa: CASSLGYTEGGKNTEAFF
cdr3_nt: TGTGCCAGCAGTTTAGGATACACGGAGGGGGGAAAGAACACTGAAGCTTTCTTT
j_call: TRBJ1-1
v_call: TRBV28
d_call: .
clone_size: .

cdr3_aa: CASSSPGLVDEQYF
cdr3_nt: TGTGCCAGCAGTTCTCCGGGACTAGTTGACGAGCAGTACTTC
j_call: TRBJ2-7
v_call: TRBV28
d_call: TRBD2
clone_size: .

cdr3_aa: CASKGGRYNEQFF
cdr3_nt: TGTGCCAGTAAAGGGGGGAGGTACAATGAGCAGTTCTTC
j_call: TRBJ2-1
v_call: TRBV19
d_call: .
clone_size: .

cdr3_aa: CASSLGFYNGYTF
cdr3_nt: TGTGCCAGCAGCTTAGGCTTTTATAATGGCTACACCTTC
j_call: TRBJ1-2
v_call: TRBV13
d_call: .
clone_size: .

cdr3_aa: CASSLGGATADEQFF
cdr3_nt: TGTGCCAGCAGCTTAGGGGGAGCAACAGCGGATGAGCAGTTCTTC
j_call: TRBJ2-1
v_call: TRBV7-2
d_call: .
clone_size: .

cdr3_aa: CASSLSLAGGDEQFF
cdr3_nt: TGCGCCAGCAGCTTGAGTCTAGCGGGAGGAGATGAGCAGTTCTTC
j_call: TRBJ2-1
v_call: TRBV5-1
d_call: TRBD2
clone_size: .

cdr3_aa: CASSSRQFESGNTIYF
cdr3_nt: TGTGCCAGCAGCTCCCGACAGTTTGAGTCTGGAAACACCATATATTTT
j_call: TRBJ1-3
v_call: TRBV5-5
d_call: .
clone_size: .

cdr3_aa: CASSPWTGDYGYTF
cdr3_nt: TGTGCCAGCAGTCCGTGGACCGGAGACTATGGCTACACCTTC
j_call: TRBJ1-2
v_call: TRBV6-5
d_call: .
clone_size: .

cdr3_aa: CASSYVFGQGLYEQYF
cdr3_nt: TGTGCCAGCAGTTATGTATTTGGACAGGGGCTCTACGAGCAGTACTTC
j_call: TRBJ2-7
v_call: TRBV6-5
d_call: TRBD1
clone_size: .

cdr3_aa: CASSWDRVETEAFF
cdr3_nt: TGTGCCAGTAGTTGGGACAGGGTTGAGACTGAAGCTTTCTTT
j_call: TRBJ1-1
v_call: TRBV19
d_call: TRBD1
clone_size: .

cdr3_aa: CASSAGQAEQYF
cdr3_nt: TGTGCCAGCTCAGCCGGACAGGCCGAGCAGTACTTC
j_call: TRBJ2-7
v_call: TRBV18
d_call: TRBD1
clone_size: once

cdr3_aa: CASSDMFSYEQYF
cdr3_nt: TGTGCCAGCAGTGACATGTTCTCCTACGAGCAGTACTTC
j_call: TRBJ2-7
v_call: TRBV6-4
d_call: .
clone_size: .

cdr3_aa: CASSSGAGQGAYTGELFF
cdr3_nt: TGCGCCAGCAGCTCGGGAGCGGGACAGGGGGCATACACCGGGGAGCTGTTTTTT
j_call: TRBJ2-2
v_call: TRBV10-1
d_call: TRBD1
clone_size: few

cdr3_aa: CASSELAGANTGELFF
cdr3_nt: TGTGCCAGCAGCGAACTAGCGGGAGCGAACACCGGGGAGCTGTTTTTT
j_call: TRBJ2-2
v_call: TRBV16
d_call: TRBD2
clone_size: .

cdr3_aa: CASTLSAGFSYEQYF
cdr3_nt: TGTGCCAGCACCCTTTCGGCCGGCTTCTCCTACGAGCAGTACTTC
j_call: TRBJ2-7
v_call: TRBV27
d_call: .
clone_size: .

cdr3_aa: CASSLLESSSYNEQFF
cdr3_nt: TGTGCCAGCAGCTTACTTGAATCTAGCTCCTACAATGAGCAGTTCTTC
j_call: TRBJ2-1
v_call: TRBV7-9
d_call: .
clone_size: .